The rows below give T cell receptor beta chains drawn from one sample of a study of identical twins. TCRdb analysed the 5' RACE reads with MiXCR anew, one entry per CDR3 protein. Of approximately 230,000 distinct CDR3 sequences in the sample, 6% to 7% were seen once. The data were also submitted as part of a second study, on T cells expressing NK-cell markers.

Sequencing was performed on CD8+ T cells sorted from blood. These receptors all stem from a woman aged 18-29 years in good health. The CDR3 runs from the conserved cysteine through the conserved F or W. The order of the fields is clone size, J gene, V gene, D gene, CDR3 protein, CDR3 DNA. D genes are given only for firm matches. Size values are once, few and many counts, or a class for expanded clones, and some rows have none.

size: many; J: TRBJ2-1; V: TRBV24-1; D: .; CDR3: CATSDFTDEQFF; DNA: TGTGCCACCAGTGATTTTACCGATGAGCAGTTCTTC
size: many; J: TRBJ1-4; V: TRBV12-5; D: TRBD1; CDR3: CASSTGAFEKLFF; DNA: TGTGCTAGTTCCACAGGGGCGTTTGAAAAACTGTTTTTT
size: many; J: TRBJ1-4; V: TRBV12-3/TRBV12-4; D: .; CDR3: CASSLLVREKLFF; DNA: TGTGCCAGCAGTTTACTCGTGCGTGAAAAACTGTTTTTT
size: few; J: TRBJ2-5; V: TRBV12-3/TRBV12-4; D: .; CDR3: CASSSDETQYF; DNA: TGTGCCAGCAGCTCAGACGAGACCCAGTACTTC
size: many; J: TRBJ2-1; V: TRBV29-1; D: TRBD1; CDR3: CSSYGTGGPNEQFF; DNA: TGCAGCTCCTACGGGACAGGGGGACCGAATGAGCAGTTCTTC
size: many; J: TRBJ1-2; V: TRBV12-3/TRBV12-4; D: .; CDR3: CASSSGVIYGYTF; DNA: TGTGCCAGCAGTTCCGGGGTTATCTATGGCTACACCTTC
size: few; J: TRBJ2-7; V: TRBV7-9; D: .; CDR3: CASSSLDSGYEQYF; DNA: TGTGCCAGCAGCTCTCTGGACAGCGGTTACGAGCAGTACTTC
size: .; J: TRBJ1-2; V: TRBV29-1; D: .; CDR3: CSVPASSGYGYTF; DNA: TGCAGCGTCCCCGCTTCCTCTGGCTATGGCTACACCTTC
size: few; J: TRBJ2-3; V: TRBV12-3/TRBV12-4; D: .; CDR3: CASSLTLHAAQYF; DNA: TGTGCCAGCAGTCTAACCCTCCACGCTGCGCAGTATTTT
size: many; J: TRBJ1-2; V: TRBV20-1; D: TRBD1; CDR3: CSAGTGAFNYGYTF; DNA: TGCAGTGCTGGGACAGGGGCGTTTAACTATGGCTACACCTTC
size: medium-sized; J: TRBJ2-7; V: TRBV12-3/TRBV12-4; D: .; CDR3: CASSLDPYEQYF; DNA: TGTGCCAGCAGCTTAGATCCTTACGAGCAGTACTTC
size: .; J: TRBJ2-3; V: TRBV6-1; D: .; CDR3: CASRPGYRTDTQYF; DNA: TGTGCCAGCAGACCGGGGTATCGCACAGATACGCAGTATTTT
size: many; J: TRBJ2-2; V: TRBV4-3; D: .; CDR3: CASSQMTGVGELFF; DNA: TGCGCCAGCAGCCAGATGACGGGGGTCGGGGAGCTGTTTTTT
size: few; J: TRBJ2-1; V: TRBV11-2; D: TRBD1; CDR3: CASMGTDSYNEQFF; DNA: TGTGCCAGCATGGGGACAGACTCTTACAATGAGCAGTTCTTC
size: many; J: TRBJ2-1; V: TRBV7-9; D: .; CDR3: CASSFGQGFYNEQFF; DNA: TGTGCCAGCAGCTTCGGGCAGGGGTTCTACAATGAGCAGTTCTTC
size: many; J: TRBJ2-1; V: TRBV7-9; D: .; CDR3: CASSFLGYNEQFF; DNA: TGTGCCAGCAGCTTTTTAGGTTACAATGAGCAGTTCTTC
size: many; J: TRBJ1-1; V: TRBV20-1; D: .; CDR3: CSARPQGFEAFF; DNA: TGCAGTGCTAGACCCCAGGGATTTGAAGCTTTCTTT
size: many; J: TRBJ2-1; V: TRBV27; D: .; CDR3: CASSSARPSYNEQFF; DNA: TGTGCCAGCAGTTCCGCTAGGCCGAGCTACAATGAGCAGTTCTTC
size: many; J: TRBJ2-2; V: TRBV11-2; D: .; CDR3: CASSLRPLRRAEGTTGELFF; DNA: TGTGCCAGCAGCTTAAGGCCCCTAAGGCGAGCGGAGGGGACCACCGGGGAGCTGTTTTTT
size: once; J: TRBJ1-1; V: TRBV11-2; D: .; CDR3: CASSLGAFEAFF; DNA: TGTGCCAGCAGCTTAGGGGCTTTTGAAGCTTTCTTT
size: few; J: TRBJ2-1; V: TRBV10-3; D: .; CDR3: CAIRGTGGGDNEQFF; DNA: TGTGCCATCAGAGGGACGGGGGGCGGGGACAATGAGCAGTTCTTC
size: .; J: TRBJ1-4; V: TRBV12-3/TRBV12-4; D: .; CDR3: CASSYPPQSRLFF; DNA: TGTGCCAGCAGCTACCCCCCACAGAGTAGACTGTTTTTT
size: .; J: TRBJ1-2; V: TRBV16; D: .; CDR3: CASSPRGLYYGYTF; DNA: TGTGCCAGCAGCCCTCGGGGCCTCTACTATGGCTACACCTTC
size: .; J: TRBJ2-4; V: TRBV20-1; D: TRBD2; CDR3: CSARIRLAGRAGDIQYF; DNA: TGCAGTGCTAGAATACGACTAGCGGGACGAGCGGGAGACATTCAGTACTTC
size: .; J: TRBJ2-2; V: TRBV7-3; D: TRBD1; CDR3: CASGKEQGATGELFF; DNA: TGTGCCAGCGGCAAAGAACAGGGGGCGACCGGGGAGCTGTTTTTT
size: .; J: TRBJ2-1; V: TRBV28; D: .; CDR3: CASSVLASRAEQFF; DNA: TGTGCCAGCAGTGTCCTGGCCTCGAGGGCTGAGCAGTTCTTC
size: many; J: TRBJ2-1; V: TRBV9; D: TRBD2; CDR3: CASSVAGYNEQFF; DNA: TGCGCCAGCAGCGTAGCGGGTTACAATGAGCAGTTCTTC
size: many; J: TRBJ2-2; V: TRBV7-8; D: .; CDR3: CASSLRWGPANTGELFF; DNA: TGTGCCAGCAGCTTACGTTGGGGCCCCGCGAACACCGGGGAGCTGTTTTTT
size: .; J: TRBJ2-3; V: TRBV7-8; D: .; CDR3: CASSGGLAKADTQYF; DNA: TGTGCCAGCAGCGGCGGACTCGCCAAAGCAGATACGCAGTATTTT
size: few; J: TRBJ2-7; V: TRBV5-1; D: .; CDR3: CASSLVPGRADGAYF; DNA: TGCGCCAGCAGCTTGGTTCCCGGGAGAGCGGACGGAGCGTACTTC
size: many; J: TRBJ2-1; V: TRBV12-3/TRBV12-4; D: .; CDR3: CASSLWPANEQFF; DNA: TGTGCCAGCAGTTTGTGGCCCGCGAATGAGCAGTTCTTC
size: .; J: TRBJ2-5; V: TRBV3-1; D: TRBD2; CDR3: CASSGGLAGGETQYF; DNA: TGTGCCAGCAGCGGCGGACTAGCGGGGGGAGAGACCCAGTACTTC
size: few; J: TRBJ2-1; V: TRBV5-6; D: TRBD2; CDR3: CASSLGLAGGPGEQFF; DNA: TGTGCCAGCAGCTTGGGTCTAGCGGGAGGGCCCGGTGAGCAGTTCTTC
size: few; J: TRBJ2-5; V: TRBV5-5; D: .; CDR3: CASSLRVQETQYF; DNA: TGTGCCAGCAGCTTGAGAGTCCAAGAGACCCAGTACTTC
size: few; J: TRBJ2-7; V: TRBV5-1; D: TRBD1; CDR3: CASSPPTAGTGTYEQYF; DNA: TGCGCCAGCAGCCCCCCAACCGCCGGGACAGGGACCTACGAGCAGTACTTC
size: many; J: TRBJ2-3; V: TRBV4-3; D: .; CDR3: CASSQDFRTILLSTQYF; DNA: TGCGCCAGCAGCCAAGATTTTCGGACTATCCTACTATCTACGCAGTATTTT
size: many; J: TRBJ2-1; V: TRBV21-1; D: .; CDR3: CASSYSGGVTSGGSPYYNEQFF; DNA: TGTGCCAGCAGCTACAGCGGGGGCGTGACTAGCGGGGGGTCTCCGTACTACAATGAGCAGTTCTTC
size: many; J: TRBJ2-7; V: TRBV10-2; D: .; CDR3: CASSEFGEQYF; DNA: TGCGCCAGCAGTGAGTTTGGAGAGCAGTACTTC
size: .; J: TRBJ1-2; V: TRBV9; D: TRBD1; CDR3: CASSPRTGGAYGYTF; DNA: TGTGCCAGCAGCCCCCGGACAGGGGGCGCCTATGGCTACACCTTC
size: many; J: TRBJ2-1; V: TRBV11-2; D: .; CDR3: CASSPQDRSGGNEQFF; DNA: TGTGCCAGCAGCCCACAGGACCGCTCTGGAGGTAATGAGCAGTTCTTC
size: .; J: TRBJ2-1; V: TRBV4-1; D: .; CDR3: CASSHVGAYNEQFF; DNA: TGCGCCAGCAGCCACGTAGGCGCGTACAATGAGCAGTTCTTC
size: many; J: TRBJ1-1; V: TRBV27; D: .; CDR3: CASSPNGENTEAFF; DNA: TGTGCCAGCAGTCCCAACGGGGAGAACACTGAAGCTTTCTTT
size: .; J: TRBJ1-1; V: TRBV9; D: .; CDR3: CASSVAGATEAFF; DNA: TGTGCCAGCAGCGTAGCGGGGGCCACTGAAGCTTTCTTT
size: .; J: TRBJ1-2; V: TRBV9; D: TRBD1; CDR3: CASSAVDRGDYGYTF; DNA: TGTGCCAGCAGCGCTGTGGACAGGGGCGACTATGGCTACACCTTC
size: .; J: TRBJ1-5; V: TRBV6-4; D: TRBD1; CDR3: CASSDSTGRKNQPQHF; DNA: TGTGCCAGCAGTGACTCGACAGGGAGGAAAAATCAGCCCCAGCATTTT
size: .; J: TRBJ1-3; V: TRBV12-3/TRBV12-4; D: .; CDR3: CASTHYSGGNTIYF; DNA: TGTGCCAGCACCCATTACTCGGGAGGAAACACCATATATTTT
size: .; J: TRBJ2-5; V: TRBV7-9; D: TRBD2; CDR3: CASSPPTSGETQYF; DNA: TGTGCCAGCAGCCCCCCGACTAGCGGAGAGACCCAGTACTTC
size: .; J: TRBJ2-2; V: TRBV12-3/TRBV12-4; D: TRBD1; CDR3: CASETSELRTGETGELFF; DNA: TGTGCCAGCGAAACTTCAGAACTCAGGACAGGGGAAACCGGGGAGCTGTTTTTT
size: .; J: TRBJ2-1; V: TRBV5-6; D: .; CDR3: CASSEKINEQFF; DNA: TGTGCCAGCAGCGAAAAAATCAATGAGCAGTTCTTC
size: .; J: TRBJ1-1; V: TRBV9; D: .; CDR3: CASAPGGQGTEAFF; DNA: TGTGCCAGCGCCCCCGGGGGCCAGGGCACTGAAGCTTTCTTT
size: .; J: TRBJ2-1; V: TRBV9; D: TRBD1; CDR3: CASSPWTGGRNEQFF; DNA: TGTGCCAGCAGCCCCTGGACAGGGGGGAGGAATGAGCAGTTCTTC
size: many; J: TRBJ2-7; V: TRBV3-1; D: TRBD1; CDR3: CASSQAGQGGINEQYF; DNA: TGTGCCAGCAGCCAAGCGGGACAGGGGGGGATAAACGAGCAGTACTTC